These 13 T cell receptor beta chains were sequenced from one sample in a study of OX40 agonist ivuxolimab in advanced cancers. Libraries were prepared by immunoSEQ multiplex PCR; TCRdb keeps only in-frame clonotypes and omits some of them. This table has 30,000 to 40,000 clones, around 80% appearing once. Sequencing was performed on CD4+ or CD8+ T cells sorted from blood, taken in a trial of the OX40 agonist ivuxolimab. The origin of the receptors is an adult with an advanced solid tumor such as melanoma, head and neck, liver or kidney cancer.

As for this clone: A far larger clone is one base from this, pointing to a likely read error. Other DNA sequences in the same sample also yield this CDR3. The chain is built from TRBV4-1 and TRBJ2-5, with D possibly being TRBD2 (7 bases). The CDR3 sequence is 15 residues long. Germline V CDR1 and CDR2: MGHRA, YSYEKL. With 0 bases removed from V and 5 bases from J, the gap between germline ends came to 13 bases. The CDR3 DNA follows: TGCGCCAGCAGCCAAGAAGGGGGGGGAGGTGAGACCCAGTACTTC. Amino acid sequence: CASSQEGGGGETQYF.

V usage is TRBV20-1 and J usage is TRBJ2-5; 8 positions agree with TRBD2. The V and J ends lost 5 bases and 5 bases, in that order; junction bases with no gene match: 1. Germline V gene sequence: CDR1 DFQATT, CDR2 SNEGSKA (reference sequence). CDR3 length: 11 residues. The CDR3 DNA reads TGCAGTGCTCGACTAGCGGAGACCCAGTACTTC. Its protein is CSARLAETQYF.

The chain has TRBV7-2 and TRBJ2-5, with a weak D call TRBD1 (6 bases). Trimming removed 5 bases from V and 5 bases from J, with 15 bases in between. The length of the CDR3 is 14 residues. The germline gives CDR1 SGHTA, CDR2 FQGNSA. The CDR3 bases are TGTGCCAGCAGCCTACTCCAGGGGAAGGAGACCCAGTACTTC. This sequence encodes CASSLLQGKETQYF.

For the CDR3, the DNA is TGTGCCTGGAGTCCTGGCACAGATACGCAGTATTTT. The encoded protein is CAWSPGTDTQYF. V and J are TRBV30 and TRBJ2-3, with D hard to call. Germline-derived CDR1 and CDR2 are GTSNPN and SVGIG (reference sequence). Trimming left V 2 bases short and J 1 base short, with 4 bases between. The CDR3 is 12 residues long.

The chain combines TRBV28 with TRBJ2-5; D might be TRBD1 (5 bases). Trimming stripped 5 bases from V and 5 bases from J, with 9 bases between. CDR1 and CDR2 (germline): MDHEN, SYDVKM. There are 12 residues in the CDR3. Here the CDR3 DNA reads TGTGCCAGCAGTGAAAAGGGGGAGACCCAGTACTTC. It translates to CASSEKGETQYF. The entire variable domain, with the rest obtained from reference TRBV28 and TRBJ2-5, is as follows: DVKVTQSSRYLVKRTGEKVFLECVQDMDHENMFWYRQDPGLGLRLIYFSYDVKMKEKGDIPEGYSVSREKKERFSLILESASTNQTSMYLCASSEKGETQYFGPGTRLLVL.

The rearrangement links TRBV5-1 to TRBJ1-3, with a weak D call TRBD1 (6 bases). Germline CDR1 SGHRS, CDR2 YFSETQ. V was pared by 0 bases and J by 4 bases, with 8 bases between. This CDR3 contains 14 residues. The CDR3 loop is CASSLVGTGNTIYF. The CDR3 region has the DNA TGCGCCAGCAGCTTGGTGGGGACAGGAAACACCATATATTTT.

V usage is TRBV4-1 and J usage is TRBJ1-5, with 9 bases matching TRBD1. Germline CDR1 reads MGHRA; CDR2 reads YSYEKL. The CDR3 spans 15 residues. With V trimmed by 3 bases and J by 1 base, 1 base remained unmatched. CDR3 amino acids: CASSQGTGSNQPQHF. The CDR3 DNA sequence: TGCGCCAGCAGCCAGGGGACAGGGAGCAATCAGCCCCAGCATTTT.

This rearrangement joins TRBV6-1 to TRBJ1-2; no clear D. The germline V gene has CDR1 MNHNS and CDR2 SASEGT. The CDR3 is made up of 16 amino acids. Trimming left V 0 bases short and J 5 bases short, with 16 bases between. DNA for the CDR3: TGTGCCAGCAGTGAAGCGGGGTGGCAGGCCGTTTATGGCTACACCTTC. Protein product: CASSEAGWQAVYGYTF.

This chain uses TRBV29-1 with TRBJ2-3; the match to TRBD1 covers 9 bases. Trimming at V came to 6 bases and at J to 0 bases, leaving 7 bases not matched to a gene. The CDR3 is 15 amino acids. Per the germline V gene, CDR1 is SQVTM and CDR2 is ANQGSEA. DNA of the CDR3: TGCAGCGTGACAGGGGGTTTCCCTAGCACAGATACGCAGTATTTT. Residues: CSVTGGFPSTDTQYF.

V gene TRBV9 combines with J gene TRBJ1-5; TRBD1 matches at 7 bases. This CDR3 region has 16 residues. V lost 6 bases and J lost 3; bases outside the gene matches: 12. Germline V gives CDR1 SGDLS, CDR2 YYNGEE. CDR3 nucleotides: TGTGCCAGCATTCCATTCAATGACAGGGTCAATCAGCCCCAGCATTTT. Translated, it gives CASIPFNDRVNQPQHF. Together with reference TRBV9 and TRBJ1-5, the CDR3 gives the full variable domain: DSGVTQTPKHLITATGQRVTLRCSPRSGDLSVYWYQQSLDQGLQFLIQYYNGEERAKGNILERFSAQQFPDLHSELNLSSLELGDSALYFCASIPFNDRVNQPQHFGDGTRLSIL.

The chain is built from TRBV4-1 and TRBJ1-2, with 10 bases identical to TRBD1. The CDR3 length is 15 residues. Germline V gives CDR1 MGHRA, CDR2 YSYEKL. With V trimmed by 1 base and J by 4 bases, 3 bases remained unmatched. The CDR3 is CASSQGDRGIYGYTF. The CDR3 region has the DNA TGCGCCAGCAGCCAAGGGGACAGGGGCATCTATGGCTACACCTTC.

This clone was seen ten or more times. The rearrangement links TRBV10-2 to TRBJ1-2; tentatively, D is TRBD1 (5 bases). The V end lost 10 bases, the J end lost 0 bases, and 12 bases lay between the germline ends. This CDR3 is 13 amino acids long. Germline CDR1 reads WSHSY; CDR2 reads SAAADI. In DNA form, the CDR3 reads TGCGCCACCGGGGACGGCCCTAACTATGGCTACACCTTC. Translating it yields CATGDGPNYGYTF.

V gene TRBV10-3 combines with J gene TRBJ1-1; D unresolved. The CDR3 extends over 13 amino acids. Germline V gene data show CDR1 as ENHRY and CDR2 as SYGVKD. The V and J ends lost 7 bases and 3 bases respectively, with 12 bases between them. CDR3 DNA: TGTGCCATCAACACTCGACTTGACACTGAAGCTTTCTTT. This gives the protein CAINTRLDTEAFF.